This T cell receptor beta chain comes out of a study of tumor-infiltrating lymphocytes in primary liver carcinoma. The researchers produced TCR beta cDNA from roughly 550 ng total RNA with a constant-region primer. Employing slightly modified ARM-PCR, three nested multiplex PCR rounds were run, and these gave rise to the TCR beta libraries. Running 9 to 11 cycles apiece, the first two PCR rounds relied on TRBV1-TRBV30 forward primers together with a C-beta reverse primer. TCRdb reanalysed the multiplex PCR reads using MiXCR and keeps one entry per CDR3 protein. The data hold approximately 320,000 distinct CDR3 sequences, with 50% to 75% observed a single time. A note on this clonotype: This may be a read error, as it is one base from a much larger clone.

Germline DNA was also extracted, and blood RNA was taken from unsorted whole blood. V shed 1 base and J 5 bases; nucleotides not matched to a gene: 4. The CDR3 spans 13 residues. CDR1 SQVTM and CDR2 ANQGSEA come from the germline V gene. The chain combines TRBV29-1 with TRBJ2-5; 7 positions agree with TRBD2. The sequence came from a woman aged 25 to 45 with primary liver carcinoma and hepatitis B virus infection. Sequencing was carried out using peripheral blood. The CDR3 coding sequence is TGCAGCGTTGAAGCAGCGGGACGGGAGACCCAGTACTTC. It yields the protein CSVEAAGRETQYF.